This entry describes one T cell receptor (beta chain). The target antigen is unknown. Reverse transcription of roughly 0.5 to 1 ug RNA was performed with random hexamers. TCRdb analysed the immunoSEQ multiplex PCR reads with MiXCR anew, one entry per CDR3 protein. The sample lists fewer than 300,000 distinct CDR3 sequences; approximately 85% were seen once. The sample comes from a study of CD8 T cells in Susac syndrome. Study findings and constraints: By the study's own acknowledgment, its TCR sequencing and HLA analysis included relatively few individuals.

V lost 5 bases and J 0 bases, leaving 4 bases between the germline ends. Germline values: CDR1 SEHNR, CDR2 FQNEAQ (reference sequence). The CDR3 has 13 residues. The V gene is TRBV7-9, the J gene TRBJ2-2; D unclear. The receptor comes from a human donor with multiple sclerosis. What was sequenced was CD8+ T cells from PBMCs. The CDR3 bases are TGTGCCAGCAGCGATACGAACACCGGGGAGCTGTTTTTT. Encoded protein: CASSDTNTGELFF.